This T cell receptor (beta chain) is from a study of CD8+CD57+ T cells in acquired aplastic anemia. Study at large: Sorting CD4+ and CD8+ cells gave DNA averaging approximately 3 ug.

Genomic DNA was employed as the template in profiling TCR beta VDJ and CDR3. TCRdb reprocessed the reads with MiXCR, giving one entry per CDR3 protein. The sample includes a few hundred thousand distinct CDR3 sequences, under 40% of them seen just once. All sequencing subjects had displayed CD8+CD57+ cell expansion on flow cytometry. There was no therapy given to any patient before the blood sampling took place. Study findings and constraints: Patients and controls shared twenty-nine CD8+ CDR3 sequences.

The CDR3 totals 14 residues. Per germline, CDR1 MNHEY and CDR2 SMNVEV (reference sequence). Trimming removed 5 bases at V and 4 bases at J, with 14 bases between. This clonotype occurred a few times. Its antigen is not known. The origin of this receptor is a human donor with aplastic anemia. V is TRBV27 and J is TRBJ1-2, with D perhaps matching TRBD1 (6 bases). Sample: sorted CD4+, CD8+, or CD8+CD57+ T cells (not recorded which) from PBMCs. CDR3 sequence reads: CASSPPGQLYGYTF. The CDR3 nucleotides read TGTGCCAGCAGTCCCCCCGGACAGCTCTATGGCTACACCTTC.